The 6 T cell receptor beta chains reported below all come from one sample, sequenced in a study of early T cells in non-severe SARS-CoV-2 infection. TCRdb used MiXCR to reprocess the 5' RACE reads, holding one entry per CDR3 protein. The sample carries about 36,000 distinct CDR3 sequences, approximately 9.1% recorded once. Sequencing was done on a sample of whole blood. The receptors were gathered from an adult who was a healthcare worker with PCR-confirmed SARS-CoV-2 infection or an uninfected control (not recorded which).

This clonotype was observed a handful of times. The chain links TRBV27 to TRBJ2-7; 12 bases line up with TRBD1. Germline V lookup: CDR1 MNHEY, CDR2 SMNVEV (reference sequence). The CDR3 consists of 14 residues. V gave up 6 bases and J gave up 7 bases; unmatched junction bases: 7. This chain's CDR3 is CASSPGQGAFEQYF. The DNA for the CDR3 is TGTGCCAGCAGCCCGGGACAGGGGGCGTTTGAGCAGTACTTC.

This clonotype was seen ten or more times. The chain is built from TRBV9 and TRBJ2-7; 7 nucleotides agree with TRBD1. Trimming cost V 0 bases and J 0 bases; bases outside gene matches: 6. Germline lookup yields CDR1 SGDLS and CDR2 YYNGEE. The CDR3 runs 16 residues. Here the CDR3 DNA reads TGTGCCAGCAGCGTAGGGACAGGCGCGAGCTCCTACGAGCAGTACTTC. Its protein product is CASSVGTGASSYEQYF.

The chain carries TRBV24-1 and TRBJ2-3; the match to TRBD2 covers 7 bases. The germline V gene has CDR1 KGHDR and CDR2 SFDVKD. Losses at the gene ends were 3 bases for V and 2 bases for J; bases not matched to a gene: 7. The CDR3 covers 16 residues. CDR3 in DNA: TGTGCCACCAGTGATCCGAAAGCGGGGTTCACAGATACGCAGTATTTT. The encoded protein is CATSDPKAGFTDTQYF.

The sample holds many counts of this clonotype. The rearrangement links TRBV7-6 to TRBJ2-7; D uncertain. V lost 4 bases to trimming and J lost 7 bases, with 11 bases between them. The germline V gene has CDR1 SGHVS and CDR2 FNYEAQ. The CDR3 covers 12 residues. Here the CDR3 reads CASSSPLGEQYF. The DNA of the CDR3 is TGTGCCAGCAGCTCCCCCCTAGGTGAGCAGTACTTC.

The gene calls are TRBV11-2 and TRBJ2-4, with D perhaps TRBD2 (6 bases). The germline V and J ends were trimmed by 1 base and 0 bases, with 13 bases remaining between them. The length of the CDR3 is 17 residues. Per the germline V gene, CDR1 is SGHAT and CDR2 is FQNNGV. In nucleotides, the CDR3 is TGTGCCAGCAGCTTAGGCGGGGCCAACTTAGCCAAAAACATTCAGTACTTC. Amino acids: CASSLGGANLAKNIQYF.

Only a few counts were recorded for this clonotype. The CDR3 nucleotides are TGTGCCAGCAGCTTCCAGGGTCTCTACACAGATACGCAGTATTTT. It specifies CASSFQGLYTDTQYF. The chain joins TRBV5-8 to TRBJ2-3; D possibly corresponds to TRBD1 (5 bases). Deletions cut 2 bases from V and 2 bases from J, with 12 bases between. This CDR3 contains 15 residues. From germline, CDR1 is SGHTS and CDR2 YDEGEE.